The T cell receptor (beta chain) under discussion was sequenced for a study of CD8 T cells in ankylosing spondylitis. Study conclusions and caveats: Within ankylosing spondylitis blood, a TCR beta motif made up of seven to nine highly homologous variants appeared to be characteristic.

This CDR3 comprises 16 residues. Trimming removed 4 bases from V and 2 bases from J, with 17 bases in between. Germline CDR1 is SGDLS and CDR2 is YYNGEE. In this sample, this clonotype turned up many times. What it binds is unknown. TCRdb fed the 5' RACE reads into MiXCR, producing one record per CDR3 protein. The top ten hold under 4.5% of the sample, which has around 490,000 distinct CDR3 sequences, 5.3% seen once. The V and J genes are TRBV9 and TRBJ2-3; D gene unclear. The specimen sequenced was blood, either unsorted or a sorted T cell fraction (not recorded which). The TCR sequence derives from a male donor with ankylosing spondylitis. Here the CDR3 reads CASSPRAIPDTDTQYF. The CDR3 DNA reads as TGTGCCAGCAGCCCTAGGGCGATACCCGACACAGATACGCAGTATTTT.